Here is one T cell receptor (beta chain) with its context. The data belong to a study of radiotherapy plus CTLA-4 blockade in lung cancer. Here immunoSEQ multiplex PCR was the method, and the copy in TCRdb shows in-frame clones only, minus some. Of about 91,000 clones listed, approximately 79% are singletons. Specimen: peripheral blood, collected from a patient treated with radiotherapy plus ipilimumab. The receptor comes from a human donor with non-small cell lung cancer that progressed on radiotherapy plus ipilimumab.

The CDR3 spells CASSPGQGGGSYEQYF. In DNA, the CDR3 is TGTGCCAGCTCACCCGGACAGGGTGGTGGCTCCTACGAGCAGTACTTC. The chain joins TRBV18 to TRBJ2-7; TRBD1 matches 8 bases. The CDR3 has 16 amino acids. Germline V CDR1 and CDR2: KGHSH, LQKENI. The V and J ends lost 3 bases and 0 bases, in that order; junction bases with no gene match: 7.